The 28 T cell receptor beta chains below were found in one sample sequenced in a study of T cell responses to AZD1222 COVID-19 vaccine. Only in-frame clones appear in the TCRdb table, and some are missing; sequencing was by immunoSEQ multiplex PCR. The table records tens of thousands of clones, about 93% of them present only once. Sequencing used peripheral blood, obtained 28 days after the second dose of the MenACWY control vaccine. The receptor set was obtained from an adult who received the MenACWY meningococcal vaccine as a control.

This clone was seen once. This sequence joins TRBV19 and TRBJ2-7, with D maybe TRBD1 (6 bases). Germline V gene sequence: CDR1 LNHDA, CDR2 SQIVND (reference sequence). V lost 4 bases and J 3 bases, leaving 16 bases between the germline ends. The CDR3 is 15 residues long. CDR3 nucleotide sequence: TGTGCCAGTAGTAAACAGGGACAAATGGGCTACGAGCAGTACTTC. This encodes CASSKQGQMGYEQYF.

CDR3 bases: TGTGCCAGCAGTTTGCGGGGACATTACAATGAAAAACTGTTTTTT. This encodes CASSLRGHYNEKLFF. This rearrangement joins TRBV28 to TRBJ1-4; the D gene is possibly TRBD1 (6 bases). The V gene's germline CDR1 is MDHEN and CDR2 SYDVKM. The CDR3 has 15 residues. The V end was cut by 3 bases, the J end by 5 bases, with 13 bases between.

The chain employs TRBV14 and TRBJ2-5; unclear D gene. Germline CDR1 reads SGHDN; CDR2 reads FVKESK. The CDR3 consists of 14 residues. Trimming took off 3 bases at V and 6 bases at J, with 14 bases between the two ends. The CDR3 loop is CASSHTASPQTQYF. CDR3 coding DNA: TGTGCCAGCAGCCACACCGCGTCCCCGCAGACCCAGTACTTC.

The chain is built from TRBV18 and TRBJ1-5; D is undetermined. Germline assignment: CDR1 KGHSH and CDR2 LQKENI. The CDR3 is 16 amino acids. V was shortened by 3 bases and J by 0 bases, with 12 bases between the two germline ends. CDR3 nucleotides: TGTGCCAGCTCACCCCTTCCCCCGATTAGCAATCAGCCCCAGCATTTT. Amino acids: CASSPLPPISNQPQHF.

The rearrangement uses TRBV7-9 and TRBJ1-1; D not certain. V gave up 5 bases and J gave up 3 bases, with 10 bases separating them. The CDR3 is 13 amino acids. The germline V gene has CDR1 SEHNR and CDR2 FQNEAQ (reference sequence). DNA of the CDR3: TGTGCCAGCAGCCCGCATGAGTACACTGAAGCTTTCTTT. It specifies CASSPHEYTEAFF.

This clone was observed a single time. This chain links TRBV28 with TRBJ2-7; no clear D. The germline gives CDR1 MDHEN, CDR2 SYDVKM. The CDR3 spans 15 residues. Trimming stripped 7 bases from V and 1 base from J, with 17 bases between. In nucleotides, the CDR3 is TGTGCCAGCACCGTGAGGCTCCGAAAATCCTACGAGCAGTACTTC. This translates into CASTVRLRKSYEQYF.

V is TRBV19 and J is TRBJ1-1; a possible D gene is TRBD1 (5 bases). The CDR3 extends over 12 amino acids. Germline V gene sequence: CDR1 LNHDA, CDR2 SQIVND (reference sequence). With 7 bases removed from V and 11 bases from J, the gap between germline ends came to 17 bases. CDR3 loop: CASIPGTGRAFF. The CDR3 DNA reads as TGTGCCAGTATCCCCGGGACCGGGAGGGCTTTCTTT. Together with reference TRBV19 and TRBJ1-1, the CDR3 gives the full variable domain: DGGITQSPKYLFRKEGQNVTLSCEQNLNHDAMYWYRQDPGQGLRLIYYSQIVNDFQKGDIAEGYSVSREKKESFPLTVTSAQKNPTAFYLCASIPGTGRAFFGQGTRLTVV.

CDR3 sequence: CAWKLGRSYGYTF. The CDR3 DNA is TGTGCCTGGAAACTGGGCCGGTCCTATGGCTACACCTTC. The V call is TRBV30, the J call TRBJ1-2, with D hard to call. From germline, CDR1 is GTSNPN and CDR2 SVGIG (reference sequence). The CDR3 has 13 amino acids. Trimming cost V 4 bases and J 4 bases, with 13 bases left between them.

The V call is TRBV14, the J call TRBJ2-3, with 8 bases fitting TRBD2. Looked up from germline, CDR1 is SGHDN and CDR2 is FVKESK. The CDR3 extends over 16 amino acids. The J segment lost 1 base and the V segment lost 4 bases, leaving 7 bases of the junction unmatched. The CDR3 loop is CASSLEREWGTDTQYF. The CDR3 DNA is TGTGCCAGCAGCCTAGAGCGGGAGTGGGGCACAGATACGCAGTATTTT.

This clone was picked up a small number of times. The rearrangement joins TRBV18 to TRBJ1-6; unclear D gene. CDR1 and CDR2 from the germline V gene are KGHSH and LQKENI. This CDR3 comprises 16 residues. V shed 4 bases and J shed 2 bases, with 12 bases lying between them. The CDR3 DNA sequence: TGTGCCAGCTCACGAGTCCCAGGAACCTATAATTCACCCCTCCACTTT. Translated, it gives CASSRVPGTYNSPLHF.

The J gene is TRBJ1-1, the V gene TRBV19; D is unresolved. V lost 3 bases to trimming and J lost 8 bases, with 13 bases between them. The CDR3 has 13 amino acids. Germline-derived CDR1 and CDR2 are LNHDA and SQIVND (reference sequence). The CDR3 coding sequence is TGTGCCAGTAGTATCGGATCTAGTACCGAAGCTTTCTTT. Its translation is CASSIGSSTEAFF.

This clone was found a few times. The chain is built from TRBV19 and TRBJ2-3, with D unclear. Germline values: CDR1 LNHDA, CDR2 SQIVND (reference sequence). The CDR3 spans 15 residues. Between the trimmed V and J ends, which lost 7 bases and 1 base, there was a span of 15 bases. Written as DNA, the CDR3 is TGTGCCAGTAAAAGCATGGCAGTGGGCACAGATACGCAGTATTTT. Residues: CASKSMAVGTDTQYF.

This clone showed up just once. The chain combines TRBV19 with TRBJ1-2, with D perhaps matching TRBD1 (5 bases). CDR1 is LNHDA and CDR2 is SQIVND in the germline V gene (reference sequence). V lost 1 base, J lost 2 bases, and 11 bases lay in between. The CDR3 runs to 15 residues. The CDR3 DNA sequence: TGTGCCAGTAGTATAGGTGGGGGACGGAACTATGGCTACACCTTC. Translation: CASSIGGGRNYGYTF.

Here the CDR3 reads CASSFPSTGGLSGKQFF. CDR3 in DNA: TGTGCCAGCAGTTTCCCGAGTACGGGGGGCCTTAGCGGTAAGCAGTTCTTC. The rearrangement uses TRBV7-2 and TRBJ2-1; D may be TRBD2 (7 bases). Trimming removed 6 bases at V and 11 bases at J, with 29 bases between. The germline gives CDR1 SGHTA, CDR2 FQGNSA. The CDR3 sequence is 17 residues long.

V usage is TRBV28 and J usage is TRBJ1-2, with D unresolved. Germline loops: CDR1 MDHEN, CDR2 SYDVKM. V was shortened by 8 bases and J by 5 bases, with 15 bases between the two germline ends. This CDR3 is built from 13 residues. This CDR3 reads CASSGGRTYGYTF. The CDR3 DNA sequence: TGTGCCAGCTCGGGAGGGAGGACTTATGGCTACACCTTC.

Concerning this clone: One end of the junction does not line up with germline, which may come from a read error. This chain connects TRBV5-4 to TRBJ2-7; D possibly uses TRBD1 or TRBD2 (5 bases each). The CDR3 is 12 residues long. Germline CDR1 SGHNT, CDR2 YYREEE (reference sequence). The CDR3, as DNA: TGTGCCAGCAGCTTAGGGGTACTAGGTGAAATCTTC. It yields the protein CASSLGVLGEIF. Complete variable domain (other parts from reference TRBV5-4 and TRBJ2-7): ETGVTQSPTHLIKTRGQQVTLRCSSQSGHNTVSWYQQALGQGPQFIFQYYREEENGRGNFPPRFSGLQFPNYSSELNVNALELDDSALYLCASSLGVLGEIFGPGTRLTVT.

The rearrangement links TRBV25-1 to TRBJ1-1; no reliable D call. With 2 bases removed from V and 4 bases from J, the gap between germline ends came to 14 bases. Germline-derived CDR1 and CDR2 are MGHDK and SYGVNS. CDR3 length: 15 residues. The CDR3 is CASSEGRALGTEAFF. DNA for the CDR3: TGTGCCAGCAGTGAAGGAAGGGCCCTGGGCACTGAAGCTTTCTTT. Complete variable domain (other parts from reference TRBV25-1 and TRBJ1-1): EADIYQTPRYLVIGTGKKITLECSQTMGHDKMYWYQQDPGMELHLIHYSYGVNSTEKGDLSSESTVSRIRTEHFPLTLESARPSHTSQYLCASSEGRALGTEAFFGQGTRLTVV.

The chain couples TRBV28 to TRBJ2-7, with D tentatively TRBD2 (5 bases). V gave up 5 bases and J gave up 4 bases, with 12 bases separating them. CDR1 MDHEN and CDR2 SYDVKM come from the germline V gene. The CDR3 loop spans 13 amino acids. The CDR3 DNA sequence: TGTGCCAGCAGTCCTCCACAGCGGTACGAGCAGTACTTC. This translates into CASSPPQRYEQYF.

The V call is TRBV11-3, the J call TRBJ2-2; weak D call: TRBD1 (5 bases). CDR1 is SGHNT, CDR2 YENEEA, per germline. The V and J ends lost 3 bases and 7 bases respectively, with 9 bases between them. CDR3 length equals 13 residues. CDR3 sequence reads: CASSFGTGGELFF. In nucleotides, the CDR3 is TGTGCCAGCAGCTTCGGCACAGGCGGGGAGCTGTTTTTT.

V is TRBV27 and J is TRBJ1-5; D is unclear. Germline CDR1 MNHEY, CDR2 SMNVEV (reference sequence). V dropped 5 bases and J dropped 5 bases, with 13 bases sitting between them. This CDR3 has 14 amino acids. The CDR3 here is CASSLDGPHQPQHF. CDR3 coding DNA: TGTGCCAGCAGTCTTGACGGACCCCATCAGCCCCAGCATTTT.

V usage is TRBV19 and J usage is TRBJ1-1; no definite D call. With 1 base removed from V and 5 bases from J, the gap between germline ends came to 14 bases. There are 15 residues in the CDR3. Germline V gene sequence: CDR1 LNHDA, CDR2 SQIVND (reference sequence). CDR3 bases: TGTGCCAGTAGTATAGCGTCGATAGGTGGGACTGAAGCTTTCTTT. It encodes CASSIASIGGTEAFF.

The chain is built from TRBV6-4 and TRBJ1-6, with TRBD1 as a possible D gene (5 bases). Per germline, CDR1 MRHNA and CDR2 SNTAGT. CDR3 length equals 16 residues. V lost 3 bases to trimming and J lost 4 bases, with 13 bases between them. For the CDR3, the DNA is TGTGCCAGCAGTGATTCAGACAGCGGGTATAATTCACCCCTCCACTTT. This translates into CASSDSDSGYNSPLHF.

As concerns this clone: Sequence at one end of the junction differs from germline and may be a read error. The V and J genes are TRBV6-5 and TRBJ2-7; D is unresolved. The CDR3 consists of 12 residues. Germline V lookup: CDR1 MNHEY, CDR2 SVGAGI. CDR3 coding DNA: TGTGCCAGCATTTACGGCGCCGGGGAGCAGTACTTC. This codes for CASIYGAGEQYF.

The V and J genes are TRBV18 and TRBJ2-7; 8 bases align to TRBD2. Germline CDR1 is KGHSH and CDR2 is LQKENI. The CDR3 totals 14 residues. V shed 5 bases, J shed 3 bases, and the junction held 6 bases outside the gene matches. The CDR3 bases are TGTGCCAGCTCAGAGGAGCGGGAGTACTACGAGCAGTACTTC. Translating it yields CASSEEREYYEQYF.

The V gene is TRBV28, the J gene TRBJ1-5; 8 nucleotides agree with TRBD1. The CDR3 is 15 amino acids. J lost 7 bases, V lost 4 bases, and 9 bases had no gene match. Looked up from germline, CDR1 is MDHEN and CDR2 is SYDVKM. CDR3 in amino acids: CASSSDGRTGQPQHF. The CDR3 DNA follows: TGTGCCAGCAGTTCGGACGGAAGGACAGGGCAGCCCCAGCATTTT.

This clone was detected once. This sequence joins TRBV7-2 and TRBJ1-1, with unresolved D. V lost 5 bases and J 9 bases, leaving 13 bases between the germline ends. CDR1 and CDR2 (germline): SGHTA, FQGNSA. This CDR3 is 12 amino acids long. The DNA for the CDR3 is TGTGCCAGCAGCCCTAGGTCGGGAAAAGCTTTCTTT. Residues: CASSPRSGKAFF.

The chain recombines TRBV6-1 with TRBJ1-1; D is undetermined. The CDR3 is 14 residues long. The V gene's germline CDR1 is MNHNS and CDR2 SASEGT. V lost 3 bases and J 1 base, leaving 9 bases between the germline ends. CDR3 coding DNA: TGTGCCAGCAGTGATTTTTCCCCGAACACTGAAGCTTTCTTT. This codes for CASSDFSPNTEAFF.

CDR3 sequence reads: CASSPSTGSGNTIYF. In DNA form, the CDR3 reads TGTGCCAGCTCACCTTCGACAGGGTCTGGAAACACCATATATTTT. The chain uses TRBV18 and TRBJ1-3, with 7 bases identical to TRBD1. CDR1 and CDR2 (germline): KGHSH, LQKENI. V gave up 3 bases and J gave up 1 base; unmatched junction bases: 3. This CDR3 region has 15 residues.